A selection of T cell receptor beta chains follows, all from one sample in a study of glioma-infiltrating T cells after dendritic cell vaccination. Only in-frame clones appear in the TCRdb table, and some are missing; sequencing was by immunoSEQ multiplex PCR. This table has around 67,000 clones, roughly 79% appearing once. Source: blood, taken before dendritic cell vaccination. The receptors originated from a human donor with glioblastoma. Both conserved end residues are part of each CDR3. The D gene is left open where the match is weak. Size is stated for part of the rows, as once, few or many counts, or as a class when the clone is expanded.

TRBV9	-	-	15	TRBJ2-1	TGTGCCAGCAGCGAGGGGGGGGCAGAAAGAAATGAGCAGTTCTTC	CASSEGGAERNEQFF
TRBV5-1	TRBD1	-	13	TRBJ2-7	TGCGCCAGCTTGTCGGGACAGGGGGGCGAGCAGTACTTC	CASLSGQGGEQYF
TRBV5-1	TRBD1	-	13	TRBJ1-2	TGCGCCAGCAGCTGGGGACAGGGCAGCGGCTACACCTTC	CASSWGQGSGYTF
TRBV7-9	-	-	16	TRBJ2-7	TGTGCCAGCAGCTCCCCCGGGCGGGTTGATACCTACGAGCAGTACTTC	CASSSPGRVDTYEQYF
TRBV19	TRBD1	once	14	TRBJ1-4	TGTGCCAGTAGATTGACAGGGGGCGGTGAAAAACTGTTTTTT	CASRLTGGGEKLFF
TRBV4-3	-	-	14	TRBJ1-2	TGCGCCAGCAGCCCAGAGGGGGGGCTTGTTGGCTACACCTTC	CASSPEGGLVGYTF
TRBV5-4	-	-	15	TRBJ1-3	TGTGCCAGCAGCGTGGTAGAGGGCGCTGGAAACACCATATATTTT	CASSVVEGAGNTIYF
TRBV11-2	TRBD1	-	14	TRBJ2-1	TGTGCCAGCAGTCTACAGGGGACCTACAATGAGCAGTTCTTC	CASSLQGTYNEQFF
TRBV5-1	-	-	18	TRBJ2-6	TGCGCCAGCAGCTTGTTCGGAGGGGGCGCCTCTGGGGCCAACGTCCTGACTTTC	CASSLFGGGASGANVLTF
TRBV14	TRBD1	-	14	TRBJ1-2	TGTGCCAGCAGCCGGGACAGAGAAAACTATGGCTACACCTTC	CASSRDRENYGYTF
TRBV29-1	-	-	13	TRBJ1-4	TGCAGCGTTGATATGGCAGGGGATGAAAAACTGTTTTTT	CSVDMAGDEKLFF
TRBV10-3	TRBD2	few	15	TRBJ2-7	TGTGCCTCCCGGGCTAGCGGGGTCCCTTCCTACGAGCAGTACTTC	CASRASGVPSYEQYF
TRBV7-8	-	-	11	TRBJ2-7	TGTGCCAGCAGCCCGGCGGACGAGCAGTACTTC	CASSPADEQYF
TRBV6-5	TRBD1	-	13	TRBJ1-1	TGTGCCAGCACCCAGACAGGGTTCACTGAAGCTTTCTTT	CASTQTGFTEAFF
TRBV27	-	-	14	TRBJ2-5	TGTGCCAGCCATAAAGGAGGGGACGAAGAGACCCAGTACTTC	CASHKGGDEETQYF
TRBV2	-	-	15	TRBJ1-1	TGTGCCAGCAGTCCCCGGACGGGGGGGGGCACTGAAGCTTTCTTT	CASSPRTGGGTEAFF